Shown below are 19 T cell receptor beta chains from a single sample sequenced in a study of T cells in lung cancer brain metastases (dated by TCRdb to between 2017 and 2018). The library was obtained by the immunoSEQ multiplex PCR assay. The table was pulled from immuneACCESS by TCRdb, which kept in-frame rearrangements only. Such tables lose some clones; where checked, under half of the loss comes from unresolved V genes, and the rest has no known cause. Counted in this sample were about 4,900 clones; roughly 89% of them appeared once. In total, the top ten clones hold 3% of the sample. Sequenced material: tumor tissue from the primary lung tumor. The sample's cell subset or site label is to be understood as: primary lung cancer lesion. The receptors stem from a woman aged 50 to 60 with non-small cell lung cancer.

Here the CDR3 reads CATQQLGQYEQYF. CDR3 in DNA: TGTGCCACCCAGCAACTCGGACAGTACGAGCAGTACTTC. The chain uses TRBV27 and TRBJ2-7; TRBD1 might be the D (6 bases). Per germline, CDR1 MNHEY and CDR2 SMNVEV (reference sequence). The CDR3 is made up of 13 amino acids. V dropped 10 bases and J dropped 4 bases, with 17 bases sitting between them.

CDR3 amino acids: CAWLRQGLTSPLHF. The CDR3 DNA sequence: TGTGCCTGGCTCCGTCAGGGTTTAACTTCACCCCTCCACTTT. The rearrangement uses TRBV30 and TRBJ1-6, with a possible D match to TRBD1 (5 bases). This CDR3 spans 14 amino acids. Trimming removed 5 bases from V and 9 bases from J, with 17 bases in between. The germline CDR1 and CDR2 sequences are GTSNPN and SVGIG (reference sequence).

This clone occurred once. V gene TRBV27 combines with J gene TRBJ2-3; D is undetermined. The V gene lost 3 bases and the J gene lost 5 bases, with 6 bases spanning the gap. Germline V lookup: CDR1 MNHEY, CDR2 SMNVEV (reference sequence). The length of the CDR3 is 12 residues. The CDR3 sequence is CASSFGRDTQYF. In nucleotides, the CDR3 is TGTGCCAGCAGTTTTGGTAGAGATACGCAGTATTTT.

There are a few counts of this clone. V usage is TRBV5-6 and J usage is TRBJ2-7, with 9 bases aligning to TRBD2. This CDR3 is 16 amino acids long. With V trimmed by 1 base and J by 0 bases, 5 bases remained unmatched. CDR1 and CDR2 (germline): SGHDT, YYEEEE. The CDR3 DNA sequence: TGTGCCAGCAGCTTGTATGGGACTAGCATCTCCTACGAGCAGTACTTC. Translating it yields CASSLYGTSISYEQYF.

With respect to this clone: At one end the junction does not follow the germline gene, possibly because of a read error. The rearrangement joins TRBV5-1 to TRBJ1-2, with D hard to call. The germline gives CDR1 SGHRS, CDR2 YFSETQ. The CDR3 is 14 amino acids. Here the CDR3 DNA reads TGCGCCAGCAGCTTGGGAAGGGCCCGCTATGGCTACACTTTC. Translated, it gives CASSLGRARYGYTF. Combining the CDR3 with reference TRBV5-1 and TRBJ1-2 gives the whole variable domain KAGVTQTPRYLIKTRGQQVTLSCSPISGHRSVSWYQQTPGQGLQFLFEYFSETQRNKGNFPGRFSGRQFSNSRSEMNVSTLELGDSALYLCASSLGRARYGYTFGSGTRLTVV.

Only one count was recorded for this clone. The rearrangement uses TRBV5-1 and TRBJ2-3; 13 positions agree with TRBD2. The ends lost 4 bases at V and 3 bases at J; junction bases unmatched: 8. CDR3 length equals 17 residues. Germline CDR1 reads SGHRS; CDR2 reads YFSETQ. CDR3 coding DNA: TGCGCCAGCAGCACCGGACTAGCGGGAGTAGGTACAGATACGCAGTATTTT. As protein: CASSTGLAGVGTDTQYF.

The J gene is TRBJ2-1, the V gene TRBV2, with D possibly matching TRBD1 (6 bases). This CDR3 has 13 residues. V lost 7 bases to trimming and J lost 9 bases, with 16 bases between them. The germline CDR1 and CDR2 sequences are SNHLY and FYNNEI. CDR3 nucleotides: TGTGCCAGCAAGAGGGACAATGAAGGTGAGCAGTTCTTC. Amino acid sequence: CASKRDNEGEQFF.

The genes are TRBV15 and TRBJ2-1; possibly TRBD1 for D (6 bases). V shed 2 bases and J shed 3 bases, with 11 bases lying between them. CDR3 length: 15 residues. Germline V gives CDR1 LNHNV, CDR2 YYDKDF (reference sequence). CDR3 DNA: TGTGCCACCAGCAGAAGAATGACAGGCTACAATGAGCAGTTCTTC. Protein: CATSRRMTGYNEQFF.

The chain joins TRBV6-5 to TRBJ1-2, with a weak D call TRBD1 (6 bases). V dropped 8 bases and J dropped 4 bases, with 17 bases sitting between them. Germline CDR1 is MNHEY and CDR2 is SVGAGI. This CDR3 is built from 14 residues. This CDR3 is CASWGAALRYGYTF. For the CDR3, the DNA is TGTGCCAGCTGGGGGGCGGCATTACGCTATGGCTACACCTTC.

The chain recombines TRBV30 with TRBJ2-2, with D perhaps matching TRBD1 (5 bases). Trimming cost V 5 bases and J 4 bases, with 5 bases left between them. Germline V CDR1 and CDR2: GTSNPN, SVGIG (reference sequence). This CDR3 comprises 11 residues. This chain's CDR3 is CAWGATGELFF. CDR3 DNA sequence: TGTGCCTGGGGGGCCACCGGGGAGCTGTTTTTT.

The J gene is TRBJ2-3, the V gene TRBV11-2; D might be TRBD1 or TRBD2, each matching 5 bases. The CDR3 is 15 residues long. From germline, CDR1 is SGHAT and CDR2 FQNNGV. Trimming cost V 5 bases and J 7 bases, with 19 bases left between them. The CDR3 here is CASSTPGTGTYTQYF. The CDR3 DNA sequence: TGTGCCAGCAGCACCCCCGGGACCGGCACGTATACGCAGTATTTT.

The chain carries TRBV2 and TRBJ1-5; D is unclear. In germline, CDR1 is SNHLY, CDR2 FYNNEI. V was shortened by 3 bases and J by 0 bases, with 9 bases between the two germline ends. This CDR3 has 15 residues. The CDR3 DNA is TGTGCCAGCAGTGATCAATTTTATAGCAATCAGCCCCAGCATTTT. Translated: CASSDQFYSNQPQHF.

The chain employs TRBV7-3 and TRBJ2-7; TRBD1 matches at 8 bases. The V and J ends lost 4 bases and 5 bases, in that order; junction bases with no gene match: 10. This CDR3 is built from 15 residues. The germline CDR1 and CDR2 sequences are SGHTA and FQGTGA. This chain's CDR3 is CASSSATGAENEQYF. The CDR3 coding sequence is TGTGCCAGCAGCTCCGCGACAGGGGCGGAGAACGAGCAGTACTTC.

This clone was seen a handful of times. The chain uses TRBV7-9 and TRBJ2-5; a possible D gene is TRBD2 (5 bases). V lost 6 bases to trimming and J lost 9 bases, with 20 bases between them. CDR3 length: 14 amino acids. Germline V lookup: CDR1 SEHNR, CDR2 FQNEAQ (reference sequence). The chain's CDR3 is CASSLDWTGSSQYF. DNA of the CDR3: TGTGCCAGCAGTTTGGACTGGACCGGTTCGTCCCAGTACTTC.

The chain uses TRBV6-1 and TRBJ2-7, with a tentative D call TRBD1 (7 bases). Germline V CDR1 and CDR2: MNHNS, SASEGT. The CDR3 extends over 15 amino acids. V was clipped by 0 bases and J by 2 bases, with 11 bases between them. The CDR3 protein is CASSEAPRGAYEQYF. CDR3 in DNA: TGTGCCAGCAGTGAAGCTCCCAGGGGGGCCTACGAGCAGTACTTC.

The gene calls are TRBV7-2 and TRBJ2-5; D is possibly TRBD2 (6 bases). The CDR3 spans 15 residues. Per the germline V gene, CDR1 is SGHTA and CDR2 is FQGNSA. V was shortened by 7 bases and J by 4 bases, with 19 bases between the two germline ends. CDR3 region: CASTPYRGFRETQYF. CDR3 bases: TGTGCCAGCACCCCATATCGGGGGTTCCGAGAGACCCAGTACTTC.

This clone was seen just once. The chain carries TRBV5-4 and TRBJ2-5; D unresolved. Germline CDR1 is SGHNT and CDR2 is YYREEE (reference sequence). Trimming pared 0 bases from V and 5 bases from J, leaving 14 bases between. The CDR3 has 15 amino acids. Here the CDR3 DNA reads TGTGCCAGCAGCTTGGACCTTTCAGATCGGGAGACCCAGTACTTC. Amino acid sequence: CASSLDLSDRETQYF.

This clone has a single count. The chain is built from TRBV11-3 and TRBJ2-7; D ambiguous. Germline CDR1 and CDR2: SGHNT and YENEEA. The CDR3 extends over 13 amino acids. The germline V and J ends were trimmed by 1 base and 6 bases, with 10 bases remaining between them. The chain's CDR3 is CASSLVSLSEQYF. The CDR3 nucleotides are TGTGCCAGCAGCTTAGTGTCGCTCAGCGAGCAGTACTTC.

V and J are TRBV6-5 and TRBJ2-5; tentative D call: TRBD1 (6 bases). This CDR3 contains 13 residues. Germline CDR1 MNHEY, CDR2 SVGAGI. V was cut by 5 bases and J by 5 bases, with 12 bases left in between. The CDR3 region has the DNA TGTGCCAGCAGTAGACAGGAGTGGGAGACCCAGTACTTC. As protein: CASSRQEWETQYF.